This is a list of T cell receptor beta chains from one sample in a study of blood T cell repertoires in COVID-19. Using immunoSEQ multiplex PCR, the repertoire was profiled, and TCRdb retains in-frame clones only, with some absent. This table has some 22,000 clones, about 82% appearing once. The sample taken for sequencing was peripheral blood. The receptor source for this set is a human donor with active COVID-19. The donor label of this sample is uncertain. CDR3s include the opening cysteine and the closing phenylalanine or tryptophan. The D gene is left open where the match is weak. A clone size is listed for some rows: how often the clone was seen (once, few, many), or a class if it is expanded.

CASSPRIAGDTGELFF | TGTGCCAGCAGCCCCCGGATAGCGGGAGACACCGGGGAGCTGTTTTTT | TRBD2 | NA | TRBJ2-2 | TRBV11-2
CASSLHATNEKLFF | TGTGCCAGCAGCTTACATGCAACTAATGAAAAACTGTTTTTT | NA | once | TRBJ1-4 | TRBV7-2
CASSPLSLRENTGELFF | TGTGCCAGCAGCCCCTTATCGCTGAGGGAAAACACCGGGGAGCTGTTTTTT | NA | NA | TRBJ2-2 | TRBV14
CATSDFGTGEGEQFF | TGTGCCACCAGTGATTTCGGGACAGGGGAGGGTGAGCAGTTCTTC | TRBD1 | NA | TRBJ2-1 | TRBV24-1
CASTPLSGYKTQYF | TGTGCCAGCACCCCCCTAAGCGGTTACAAGACCCAGTACTTC | NA | NA | TRBJ2-5 | TRBV28
CSASLDSRKNTEAFF | TGCAGTGCTAGTTTAGACAGCAGGAAGAACACTGAAGCTTTCTTT | NA | NA | TRBJ1-1 | TRBV20-1
CASSPNRDRETGELFF | TGCGCCAGCAGCCCGAACCGGGACAGGGAGACCGGGGAGCTGTTTTTT | TRBD1 | NA | TRBJ2-2 | TRBV5-1
CASSESSRPQHF | TGTGCCAGCAGTGAATCTAGTAGGCCCCAGCATTTT | NA | few | TRBJ1-5 | TRBV2
CASTVSGGPGGNTIYF | TGTGCCAGCACCGTCTCCGGGGGTCCGGGTGGAAACACCATATATTTT | NA | NA | TRBJ1-3 | TRBV25-1
CASRALGGMGTEAFF | TGTGCCAGCAGGGCACTAGGGGGAATGGGGACTGAAGCTTTCTTT | NA | NA | TRBJ1-1 | TRBV6-5